The present T cell receptor (beta chain) was sequenced within a study of liver allograft versus peripheral blood T cells. About the study: Recipients' peripheral blood supplied the T cell receptor repertoires against which those in transplanted livers were compared.

TCRdb re-analysed the reads in MiXCR, keeping a single row per CDR3 protein. This sample has some 10,000 distinct CDR3 sequences, with about 19% found just once. Overall study findings and caveats: Liver allografts reportedly held T cell receptor repertoires unlike those in peripheral blood.

The CDR3 has 17 residues. V lost 3 bases, J lost 0 bases, and 7 bases stayed unmatched. Germline CDR1 is GTSNPN and CDR2 is SVGIG (reference sequence). In this sample, this clonotype turned up a few times. Its antigen is as yet unknown. The V gene is TRBV30, the J gene TRBJ2-1, with TRBD2 matching over 11 bases. The receptor was isolated from a human patient who had a liver transplant. Some T cells may be transferred from the graft donor. CDR3 amino acids: CAWSVGTSGFSYNEQFF. For the CDR3, the DNA is TGTGCCTGGAGCGTGGGGACTAGCGGTTTCTCCTACAATGAGCAGTTCTTC.